The 11 T cell receptor beta chains below come from one sample, sequenced in a study of CD8+ T cells in alopecia areata. Once RNA had been extracted, it was reverse transcribed into cDNA to act as the sequencing template. Measured with immunoSEQ multiplex PCR; TCRdb has only the in-frame clones, and not every one. The data hold 100,000 to 120,000 clones, with over 55% observed a single time. Sequencing was done on a sample of NKG2D-low CD8+ T cells sorted from blood. These receptors all stem from a human donor with alopecia areata.

This clone was seen only a few times. The chain combines TRBV18 with TRBJ1-2; 7 bases align to TRBD1. Germline values: CDR1 KGHSH, CDR2 LQKENI. CDR3 size: 14 residues. The trim removed 3 bases at V and 6 bases at J, leaving 7 bases unmatched. The CDR3 nucleotides read TGTGCCAGCTCACCCGCGACAGGGTCCAATGGCTACACCTTC. It codes for CASSPATGSNGYTF.

In its sample, this clone was seen a few times. The genes are TRBV19 and TRBJ2-1; 10 bases line up with TRBD1. The CDR3 runs 14 residues. Germline-derived CDR1 and CDR2 are LNHDA and SQIVND (reference sequence). V lost 7 bases to trimming and J lost 7 bases; unmatched junction nucleotides: 7. The CDR3 DNA is TGTGCCAGTACGGCCGGGACAGGGGCTAATGAGCAGTTCTTC. Encoded protein: CASTAGTGANEQFF.

The sample holds a few counts of this clone. V gene TRBV2 combines with J gene TRBJ1-5; 7 nucleotides match TRBD1. Germline CDR1 SNHLY, CDR2 FYNNEI. CDR3 length: 15 residues. J lost 0 bases, V lost 4 bases, and 3 bases had no gene match. The CDR3 coding sequence is TGTGCCAGCAGTGCCACAGGGGATAGCAATCAGCCCCAGCATTTT. Translated: CASSATGDSNQPQHF. Full variable domain (missing parts from reference TRBV2 and TRBJ1-5): EPEVTQTPSHQVTQMGQEVILRCVPISNHLYFYWYRQILGQKVEFLVSFYNNEISEKSEIFDDQFSVERPDGSNFTLKIRSTKLEDSAMYFCASSATGDSNQPQHFGDGTRLSIL.

V gene TRBV5-1 combines with J gene TRBJ1-2; D ambiguous. Germline V gene lookup returns CDR1 SGHRS and CDR2 YFSETQ. This CDR3 contains 18 residues. V was trimmed by 2 bases and J by 5 bases, leaving 25 bases between them. The chain's CDR3 is CASSFGSGEKRWMYGYTF. CDR3 bases: TGCGCCAGCAGCTTCGGATCGGGAGAAAAAAGGTGGATGTATGGCTACACCTTC.

This clone was seen a handful of times. This chain links TRBV2 with TRBJ2-1; D remains ambiguous. The CDR3 covers 10 residues. The germline V gene has CDR1 SNHLY and CDR2 FYNNEI. V was trimmed by 7 bases and J by 10 bases, leaving 8 bases between them. In DNA, the CDR3 is TGTGCCAGCATACAATTCGAGCAGTTCTTC. Encoded protein: CASIQFEQFF.

This rearrangement joins TRBV27 to TRBJ2-7, with D possibly called TRBD1 or TRBD2 (5 bases each). V lost 6 bases, J lost 5 bases, and 20 bases lay in between. CDR3 length: 15 amino acids. Germline-derived CDR1 and CDR2 are MNHEY and SMNVEV (reference sequence). DNA for the CDR3: TGTGCCAGCAGCCTTAAGGGACGTCCCCAGGACGAGCAGTACTTC. Translated: CASSLKGRPQDEQYF.

The V and J genes are TRBV7-8 and TRBJ2-7, with TRBD2 identical over 11 bases. The germline V gene encodes CDR1 SGHVS and CDR2 FQNEAQ. Germline trimming cut 6 bases from V and 3 bases from J; bases unmatched to any gene: 4. CDR3 size: 14 residues. The CDR3 DNA is TGTGCCAGCAGTGGGACTAGCGGAAACTACGAGCAGTACTTC. It codes for CASSGTSGNYEQYF.

This clone is a singleton in its sample. The chain has TRBV5-4 and TRBJ1-2; no reliable D call. V was trimmed by 0 bases and J by 8 bases, leaving 11 bases between them. This CDR3 has 13 residues. In germline, CDR1 is SGHNT, CDR2 YYREEE (reference sequence). CDR3 sequence (DNA): TGTGCCAGCAGCTTGGGAGTGGATCGCGGCTACACCTTC. Residues: CASSLGVDRGYTF.

The gene calls are TRBV6-1 and TRBJ2-1, with D possibly being TRBD2 (6 bases). V was shortened by 4 bases and J by 7 bases, with 14 bases between the two germline ends. Looked up from germline, CDR1 is MNHNS and CDR2 is SASEGT. The CDR3 spans 14 residues. CDR3 residues: CASSGRAGRNEQFF. CDR3 coding DNA: TGTGCCAGCAGTGGGAGGGCGGGGCGGAATGAGCAGTTCTTC.

The DNA of the CDR3 is TGTGCCAGCAGTTACACACAGGGGCTAGCTAACTATGGCTACACCTTC. Amino acid sequence: CASSYTQGLANYGYTF. The V call is TRBV6-5, the J call TRBJ1-2, with 7 nucleotides matching TRBD1. Germline CDR1 is MNHEY and CDR2 is SVGAGI. There are 16 residues in the CDR3. Trimming removed 2 bases from V and 0 bases from J; junction bases left unmatched: 6.

This chain links TRBV9 with TRBJ1-1; no firm D call. Trimming shortened V by 3 bases and J by 0 bases, and 9 bases separated the two germline ends. Germline CDR1 and CDR2: SGDLS and YYNGEE. This CDR3 region has 14 residues. In DNA form, the CDR3 reads TGTGCCAGCAGCGGAGAGGGATTGAACACTGAAGCTTTCTTT. This sequence encodes CASSGEGLNTEAFF.